The clone carrying this T cell receptor beta chain appeared many times. The data stem from a study of neurological immune-mediated disorders. This CDR3 contains 15 residues. The junction had 8 bases not matched to a gene; V was cut back by 4 bases and J by 2 bases. Germline CDR1 is MDHEN and CDR2 is SYDVKM. The method for making cDNA was 5'RACE, and it used 10-nucleotide random UMIs. TCRdb processed the 5' RACE reads anew with MiXCR; each CDR3 protein has one entry. This table holds under 90,000 distinct CDR3 sequences, roughly 9% found once. The sequenced sample was PBMCs. The TCR comes from a man aged 50-60 years in good health. The V gene is TRBV28, the J gene TRBJ2-7; 7 bases align to TRBD1. The CDR3 DNA is TGTGCCAGCAGTTCAAGGGGGCTAACCACCTACGAGCAGTACTTC. Protein product: CASSSRGLTTYEQYF. Filled out from reference TRBV28 and TRBJ2-7, the complete variable domain reads DVKVTQSSRYLVKRTGEKVFLECVQDMDHENMFWYRQDPGLGLRLIYFSYDVKMKEKGDIPEGYSVSREKKERFSLILESASTNQTSMYLCASSSRGLTTYEQYFGPGTRLTVT.